Listed here is a single T cell receptor beta chain. As yet, its antigen is unknown. Generated by immunoSEQ multiplex PCR, the TCRdb table keeps only in-frame clones and is missing some. The data show roughly 41,000 clones, with over 65% seen just once and about 1.8% held by the top ten. This sample is drawn from a study of OX40 agonist ivuxolimab in advanced cancers. For the study at large: The patients received ivuxolimab by intravenous route every 2 weeks at 0.01 to 10 mg/kg. Three patients showed partial responses: one hepatocellular carcinoma and two cutaneous melanoma cases.

The study's findings and limits: At 0.1 to 3.0 mg/kg and by week 6, CD4+ and CD8+ T cells in the blood had expanded clonally.

This clonotype was obtained from an adult with an advanced solid tumor such as melanoma, head and neck, liver or kidney cancer. Sequenced here: CD4+ or CD8+ T cells sorted from blood, sampled in a trial of the OX40 agonist ivuxolimab.

The CDR3 sequence: CASSLGWGSSYNEQFF. The DNA of the CDR3 is TGCGCCAGCAGCTTGGGATGGGGTAGCTCCTACAATGAGCAGTTCTTC. This chain uses TRBV5-1 with TRBJ2-1; D unresolved. CDR1 SGHRS and CDR2 YFSETQ come from the germline V gene. This CDR3 has 16 amino acids. Trimming stripped 0 bases from V and 0 bases from J, with 10 bases between.